This T cell receptor (beta chain) was retrieved from a study of blood T cell repertoires in COVID-19. Study summary: COVID-19 samples collected from the United States, Italy and Spain covered acute and convalescent phases. PBMCs, B-cell-depleted T cells, or T cells were the source of the cDNA or gDNA that made up the material.

Each recovered donor of Cohort 3 presented with two negative PCRs, clearance, or symptom resolution. Trimming took off 2 bases at V and 2 bases at J, with 13 bases between the two ends. The CDR3 is made up of 17 amino acids. Germline V gene data show CDR1 as SEHNR and CDR2 as FQNEAQ (reference sequence). Measured with immunoSEQ multiplex PCR; TCRdb has only the in-frame clones, and not every one. The repertoire holds roughly 250,000 clones, with approximately 90% as singletons. The chain carries TRBV7-9 and TRBJ2-6; tentative D call: TRBD2 (6 bases). The sequence was obtained from a woman aged 18-29 years who had recovered from COVID-19. Source material: PBMCs or T cells enriched from blood (not recorded which). The DNA for the CDR3 is TGTGCCAGCAGCTTAACCGGAGGAGGGGCTGGGGCCAACGTCCTGACTTTC. As protein: CASSLTGGGAGANVLTF.